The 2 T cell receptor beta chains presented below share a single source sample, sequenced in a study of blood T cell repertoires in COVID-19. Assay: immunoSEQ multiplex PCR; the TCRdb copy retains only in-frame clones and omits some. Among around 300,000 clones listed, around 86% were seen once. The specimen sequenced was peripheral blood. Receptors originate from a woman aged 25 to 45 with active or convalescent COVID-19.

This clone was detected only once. DNA of the CDR3: TGTGCCAGCAGCCCAGAGATGGCGGGGACTAACTATGGCTACACCTTC. Its translation: CASSPEMAGTNYGYTF. J is TRBJ1-2 and V is TRBV7-2, with no clear D. The CDR3 loop spans 16 amino acids. Trimming shortened V by 5 bases and J by 0 bases, and 16 bases separated the two germline ends. Germline V gene sequence: CDR1 SGHTA, CDR2 FQGNSA.

The CDR3 sequence: CAWRAGPGNTIYF. The CDR3 coding sequence is TGTGCCTGGAGGGCAGGGCCTGGAAACACCATATATTTT. The chain couples TRBV30 to TRBJ1-3; a weak D match, TRBD1 (5 bases). The CDR3 sequence is 13 residues long. Germline V gene lookup returns CDR1 GTSNPN and CDR2 SVGIG (reference sequence). Deletions cut 3 bases from V and 2 bases from J, with 8 bases between.